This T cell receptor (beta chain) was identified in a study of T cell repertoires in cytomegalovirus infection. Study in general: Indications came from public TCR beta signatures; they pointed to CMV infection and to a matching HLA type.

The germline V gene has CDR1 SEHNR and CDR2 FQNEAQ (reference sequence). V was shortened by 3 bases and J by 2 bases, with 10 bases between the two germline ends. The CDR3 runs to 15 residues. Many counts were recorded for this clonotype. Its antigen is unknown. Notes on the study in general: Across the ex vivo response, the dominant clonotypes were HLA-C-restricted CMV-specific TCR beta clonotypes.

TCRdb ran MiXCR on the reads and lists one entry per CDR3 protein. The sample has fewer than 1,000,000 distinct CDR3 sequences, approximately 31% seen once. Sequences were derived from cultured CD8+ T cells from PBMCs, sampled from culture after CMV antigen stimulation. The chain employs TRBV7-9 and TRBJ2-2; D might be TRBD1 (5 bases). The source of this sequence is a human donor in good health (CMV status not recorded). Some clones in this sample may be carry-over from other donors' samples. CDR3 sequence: CASSFTDINTGELFF. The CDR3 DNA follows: TGTGCCAGCAGCTTTACGGACATTAACACCGGGGAGCTGTTTTTT.